A selection of T cell receptor beta chains follows, all from one sample in a study of blood T cell repertoires in COVID-19. TCRdb's copy holds only in-frame clones and misses some; the assay was immunoSEQ multiplex PCR. The table includes under 300,000 clones, approximately 85% detected once. Sample: peripheral blood. All receptors derive from a woman between 65 and 79 years old with acute or convalescent COVID-19. The CDR3 runs from the conserved cysteine through the conserved F or W. The order of the fields is CDR3 DNA, CDR3 protein, V gene, J gene, D gene, clone size. The D gene is left open where the match is weak. Clone sizes are given selectively: once, few, many, or a class where the clone is expanded.

cdr3_nt: TGTGCCAGCAGTTGGAAAGGGGGATCCGGCTACACCTTC; cdr3_aa: CASSWKGGSGYTF; v_call: TRBV6-2/TRBV6-3; j_call: TRBJ1-2; d_call: .; clone_size: .
cdr3_nt: TGTGCCTGGAGGTTCGGACAGGGGGGTGGCTACACCTTC; cdr3_aa: CAWRFGQGGGYTF; v_call: TRBV30; j_call: TRBJ1-2; d_call: TRBD1; clone_size: once
cdr3_nt: TGCGCCAGCAGCTTGGGGACAGAGGGCGATACGCAGTATTTT; cdr3_aa: CASSLGTEGDTQYF; v_call: TRBV5-1; j_call: TRBJ2-3; d_call: .; clone_size: .
cdr3_nt: TGTGCCAGCAGCTTAGTGAATAAGCCATACGAGCAGTACTTC; cdr3_aa: CASSLVNKPYEQYF; v_call: TRBV7-4; j_call: TRBJ2-7; d_call: .; clone_size: .
cdr3_nt: TGTGCCAGCGGCCAGGGACAGGGGGCCGGCTCCTACGAGCAGTACTTC; cdr3_aa: CASGQGQGAGSYEQYF; v_call: TRBV5-4; j_call: TRBJ2-7; d_call: TRBD1; clone_size: .
cdr3_nt: TGCGCCAGCAGCTTAGGGGAACCCAACACCGGGGAGCTGTTTTTT; cdr3_aa: CASSLGEPNTGELFF; v_call: TRBV5-1; j_call: TRBJ2-2; d_call: .; clone_size: .
cdr3_nt: TGCGCCAGCAGCTCCCAGGGAAGACAGGGGGTTGATACGCAGTATTTT; cdr3_aa: CASSSQGRQGVDTQYF; v_call: TRBV5-1; j_call: TRBJ2-3; d_call: TRBD1; clone_size: once
cdr3_nt: TGTGCCAGCAGCCGGACAGGGGGATCCTACGAGCAGTACTTC; cdr3_aa: CASSRTGGSYEQYF; v_call: TRBV5-6; j_call: TRBJ2-7; d_call: TRBD1; clone_size: .
cdr3_nt: TGTGCCAGCAGTGGTCTTCAACGGTTCTCTGGAAACACCATATATTTT; cdr3_aa: CASSGLQRFSGNTIYF; v_call: TRBV6-1; j_call: TRBJ1-3; d_call: .; clone_size: .
cdr3_nt: TGCAGTGTCTCATCAGTGTATGGCTACACCTTC; cdr3_aa: CSVSSVYGYTF; v_call: TRBV20-1; j_call: TRBJ1-2; d_call: .; clone_size: .
cdr3_nt: TGTGCCATCGGGAAATACGAGCAGTACTTC; cdr3_aa: CAIGKYEQYF; v_call: TRBV5-4; j_call: TRBJ2-7; d_call: .; clone_size: .
cdr3_nt: TGTGCCAGCAGCTTACAATCCCCGGGTGAAAAACTGTTTTTT; cdr3_aa: CASSLQSPGEKLFF; v_call: TRBV7-9; j_call: TRBJ1-4; d_call: .; clone_size: many
cdr3_nt: TGTGCCAGTAGTATAGACAGGGCTACTCGTGAAAAACTGTTTTTT; cdr3_aa: CASSIDRATREKLFF; v_call: TRBV19; j_call: TRBJ1-4; d_call: .; clone_size: .
cdr3_nt: TGCGCCAGCAGCCAACGCCTGCAAGTGGGGGCCCGCACAGATACGCAGTATTTT; cdr3_aa: CASSQRLQVGARTDTQYF; v_call: TRBV4-1; j_call: TRBJ2-3; d_call: .; clone_size: .
cdr3_nt: TGTGCCAGCAGCTACAGGTTCGCGAACACCGGGGAGCTGTTTTTT; cdr3_aa: CASSYRFANTGELFF; v_call: TRBV5-6; j_call: TRBJ2-2; d_call: .; clone_size: .
cdr3_nt: TGTGCCAGCAGTTACTCGGAGGTGTTCTATGGCTACACCTTC; cdr3_aa: CASSYSEVFYGYTF; v_call: TRBV6-2/TRBV6-3; j_call: TRBJ1-2; d_call: .; clone_size: .
cdr3_nt: TGTGCCAGCAGTGAGGCTAGGAGCGCTGAAGCTTTCTTT; cdr3_aa: CASSEARSAEAFF; v_call: TRBV6-1; j_call: TRBJ1-1; d_call: .; clone_size: .
cdr3_nt: TGTGCCAGCAGTACCGACAGGTGGGGCTATGGCTACACCTTC; cdr3_aa: CASSTDRWGYGYTF; v_call: TRBV6-5; j_call: TRBJ1-2; d_call: .; clone_size: .
cdr3_nt: TGTGCCAGCAGCCACAGGACTGGAAACACCATATATTTT; cdr3_aa: CASSHRTGNTIYF; v_call: TRBV3-1/TRBV3-2; j_call: TRBJ1-3; d_call: .; clone_size: few
cdr3_nt: TGTGCCAGCAGCCTATCAGGGCTCGGGGAGCTGTTTTTT; cdr3_aa: CASSLSGLGELFF; v_call: TRBV7-8; j_call: TRBJ2-2; d_call: .; clone_size: .
cdr3_nt: TGTGCCAGCAGCTCACGCGCTAACACTGAAGCTTTCTTT; cdr3_aa: CASSSRANTEAFF; v_call: TRBV2; j_call: TRBJ1-1; d_call: .; clone_size: .
cdr3_nt: TGTGCCAGCAGGGCCCGGGGAGGAGGGAGCAATCAGCCCCAGCATTTT; cdr3_aa: CASRARGGGSNQPQHF; v_call: TRBV27; j_call: TRBJ1-5; d_call: .; clone_size: .
cdr3_nt: TGTGCTAGTGGTTTAACACAGGGTACAATCACTGAAGCTTTCTTT; cdr3_aa: CASGLTQGTITEAFF; v_call: TRBV12-5; j_call: TRBJ1-1; d_call: .; clone_size: .
cdr3_nt: TGTGCCTGGGGGACGGGGAACACTGAAGCTTTCTTT; cdr3_aa: CAWGTGNTEAFF; v_call: TRBV30; j_call: TRBJ1-1; d_call: .; clone_size: .
cdr3_nt: TGTGCCAGCGGGCCGGGGGGGCAGACGTTCTATGGCTACACCTTC; cdr3_aa: CASGPGGQTFYGYTF; v_call: TRBV28; j_call: TRBJ1-2; d_call: .; clone_size: .
cdr3_nt: TGTGCCAGCAGCTTATTCGTCGGTATTCGAGACTACGAGCAGTACTTC; cdr3_aa: CASSLFVGIRDYEQYF; v_call: TRBV5-5; j_call: TRBJ2-7; d_call: .; clone_size: .
cdr3_nt: TGTGCCAGCACTCGGACAGCTAGCACAGATACGCAGTATTTT; cdr3_aa: CASTRTASTDTQYF; v_call: TRBV11-2; j_call: TRBJ2-3; d_call: .; clone_size: .
cdr3_nt: TGTGCCAGCACTATGGGGGGGAGAGTCCCTGAAGCTTTCTTT; cdr3_aa: CASTMGGRVPEAFF; v_call: TRBV6-5; j_call: TRBJ1-1; d_call: .; clone_size: .
cdr3_nt: TGCAGTGCTAGCAATGGAAACACCATATATTTT; cdr3_aa: CSASNGNTIYF; v_call: TRBV20-1; j_call: TRBJ1-3; d_call: .; clone_size: .
cdr3_nt: TGTGCCAGCAGCTATGTACCTATGGAGGGTTATGGCTACACCTTC; cdr3_aa: CASSYVPMEGYGYTF; v_call: TRBV7-2; j_call: TRBJ1-2; d_call: .; clone_size: .
cdr3_nt: TGCGCCAGCACGACCTATGCAACAGGGTCGGGGACCCAGTACTTC; cdr3_aa: CASTTYATGSGTQYF; v_call: TRBV5-1; j_call: TRBJ2-5; d_call: .; clone_size: .